This is a list of T cell receptor beta chains from one sample in a study of immune evolution from preneoplasia to lung adenocarcinoma. Generated by immunoSEQ multiplex PCR, the TCRdb table keeps only in-frame clones and is missing some. The sample consists of about 14,000 clones, 70% to 85% of them appearing once. The source material was FFPE minimally invasive lung adenocarcinoma tissue. The receptors were gathered from a person aged 60 to 80 with lung adenocarcinoma. Both conserved end residues are part of each CDR3.

J | V | length | CDR3
TRBJ2-6 | TRBV4-3 | 17 | CASSQDKGSAGANVLTF
TRBJ1-1 | TRBV11-2 | 14 | CASSPLGRFTEAFF
TRBJ2-5 | TRBV4-2 | 17 | CASSQDWGLSVEETQYF
TRBJ1-5 | TRBV4-2 | 17 | CASSQDKGTWSNQPQHF
TRBJ2-7 | TRBV6-6 | 14 | CASTDSGLSYEQYF
TRBJ2-2 | TRBV6-4 | 13 | CASSEGDTGELFF
TRBJ1-5 | TRBV27 | 16 | CASSLLGQMSNQPQHF
TRBJ1-1 | TRBV11-1 | 13 | CASSLDRGAEAFF
TRBJ1-5 | TRBV19 | 15 | CASSTVWGSNQPQHF
TRBJ2-7 | TRBV6-7 | 14 | CASSYPQGTYEQYF
TRBJ1-4 | TRBV9 | 14 | CASSEDRADEKLFF
TRBJ1-6 | TRBV11-1 | 14 | CASSLGPPGTPLHF
TRBJ2-3 | TRBV12-5 | 18 | CASGFSGTSGSPTDTQYF
TRBJ2-5 | TRBV7-9 | 13 | CASRDRRQETQYF
TRBJ1-6 | TRBV19 | 14 | CASSIGVYNSPLHF
TRBJ2-5 | TRBV7-9 | 15 | CASTVWDRAQETQYF
TRBJ2-3 | TRBV29-1 | 13 | CSGTTGNTDTQYF
TRBJ2-7 | TRBV7-2 | 14 | CASSIDHNSYEQYF
TRBJ2-7 | TRBV7-2 | 13 | CASSFRRSYEQYF
TRBJ2-3 | TRBV9 | 14 | CASSAGTGRDTQYF
TRBJ1-3 | TRBV6-5 | 11 | CASRNGNTIYF
TRBJ1-2 | TRBV28 | 12 | CASTTANYGYTF
TRBJ1-1 | TRBV29-1 | 13 | CSVEGQTNTEAFF
TRBJ1-2 | TRBV7-9 | 14 | CASSLSGQGFGYTF
TRBJ2-1 | TRBV27 | 16 | CASSFAGTGSYNEQFF
TRBJ1-2 | TRBV14 | 15 | CASSRDSLTNYGYTF
TRBJ2-5 | TRBV7-2 | 15 | CASSLQTAHQETQYF
TRBJ2-3 | TRBV2 | 17 | CARRLAGVGPARNTQYF
TRBJ2-7 | TRBV5-1 | 14 | CASSLAQGLYEQYF
TRBJ2-5 | TRBV5-5 | 14 | CASSLGFLSETQYF
TRBJ2-3 | TRBV28 | 12 | CASSLGTDTQYF
TRBJ2-3 | TRBV2 | 13 | CASMPPFTDTQYF
TRBJ1-1 | TRBV7-9 | 14 | CASSLVNMDTEAFF
TRBJ1-2 | TRBV5-1 | 15 | CASRLATDLNYGYTF
TRBJ2-5 | TRBV19 | 14 | CASSTGTSQETQYF
TRBJ2-5 | TRBV20-1 | 10 | CSARQETQYF
TRBJ1-1 | TRBV6-5 | 13 | CASSGRLNTEAFF
TRBJ2-1 | TRBV9 | 15 | CASSPRRAAYNEQFF
TRBJ2-1 | TRBV6-1 | 11 | CASSDVGTQFF
TRBJ1-2 | TRBV5-1 | 16 | CASSLALGSGVYGYTF
TRBJ1-1 | TRBV11-2 | 13 | CASSLDIGLDAFF
TRBJ1-6 | TRBV7-2 | 15 | CASSFSFSYNSPLHF
TRBJ1-1 | TRBV14 | 15 | CASSLTGTVGGEAFF
TRBJ1-6 | TRBV4-1 | 15 | CASSQPGTGRSPLHF
TRBJ1-1 | TRBV19 | 14 | CASNTGWIWTEAFF
TRBJ2-7 | TRBV28 | 16 | CASTPVGSGPYVRQYF
TRBJ2-6 | TRBV5-5 | 17 | CASSLRQGATGANVLTF
TRBJ2-7 | TRBV6-5 | 14 | CASSYASDGYEQYF
TRBJ2-3 | TRBV20-1 | 10 | CSASMGTQYF
TRBJ2-3 | TRBV21-1 | 15 | CASSKDGQITDTQYF
TRBJ2-7 | TRBV28 | 15 | CASSLAGAGSYEQYF
TRBJ2-3 | TRBV5-6 | 14 | CASSLGSRTDTQYF
TRBJ1-1 | TRBV10-3 | 14 | CAISEGSSNTEAFF
TRBJ2-7 | TRBV6-5 | 12 | CASSKGGDEQYF
TRBJ2-3 | TRBV13 | 14 | CASSLGTGLNTQYF
TRBJ1-5 | TRBV5-5 | 17 | CASSLRGDWGSNQPQHF